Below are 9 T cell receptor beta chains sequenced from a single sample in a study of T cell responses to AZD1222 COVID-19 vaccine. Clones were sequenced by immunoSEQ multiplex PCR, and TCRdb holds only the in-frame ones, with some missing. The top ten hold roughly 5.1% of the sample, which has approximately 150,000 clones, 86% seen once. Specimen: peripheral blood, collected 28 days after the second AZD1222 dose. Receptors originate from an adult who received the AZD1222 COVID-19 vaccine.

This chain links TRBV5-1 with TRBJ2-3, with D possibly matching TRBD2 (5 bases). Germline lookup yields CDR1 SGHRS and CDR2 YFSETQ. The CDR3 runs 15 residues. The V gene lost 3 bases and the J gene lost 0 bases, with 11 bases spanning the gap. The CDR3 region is CASSSLAASTDTQYF. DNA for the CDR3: TGCGCCAGCAGCTCCCTAGCTGCAAGCACAGATACGCAGTATTTT.

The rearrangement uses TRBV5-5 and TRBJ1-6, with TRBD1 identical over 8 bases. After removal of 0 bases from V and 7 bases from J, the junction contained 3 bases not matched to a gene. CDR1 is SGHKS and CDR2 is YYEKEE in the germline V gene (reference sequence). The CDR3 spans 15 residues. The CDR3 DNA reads TGTGCCAGCAGCTTGGCGGGACAGGAAAATTCACCCCTCCACTTT. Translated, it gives CASSLAGQENSPLHF. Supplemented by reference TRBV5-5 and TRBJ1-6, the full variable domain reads DAGVTQSPTHLIKTRGQQVTLRCSPISGHKSVSWYQQVLGQGPQFIFQYYEKEERGRGNFPDRFSARQFPNYSSELNVNALLLGDSALYLCASSLAGQENSPLHFGNGTRLTVT.

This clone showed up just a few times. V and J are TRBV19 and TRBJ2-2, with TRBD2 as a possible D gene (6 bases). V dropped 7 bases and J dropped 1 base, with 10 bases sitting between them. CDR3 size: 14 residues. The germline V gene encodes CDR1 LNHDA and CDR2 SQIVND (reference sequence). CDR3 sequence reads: CASTISGNTGELFF. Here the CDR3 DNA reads TGTGCCAGTACTATTAGCGGGAACACCGGGGAGCTGTTTTTT. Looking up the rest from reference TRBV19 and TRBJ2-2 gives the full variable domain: DGGITQSPKYLFRKEGQNVTLSCEQNLNHDAMYWYRQDPGQGLRLIYYSQIVNDFQKGDIAEGYSVSREKKESFPLTVTSAQKNPTAFYLCASTISGNTGELFFGEGSRLTVL.

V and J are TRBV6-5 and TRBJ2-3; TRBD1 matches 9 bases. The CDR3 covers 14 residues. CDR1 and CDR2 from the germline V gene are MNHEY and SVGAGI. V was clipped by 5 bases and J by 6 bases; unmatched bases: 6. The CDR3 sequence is CASSRYGQGDTQYF. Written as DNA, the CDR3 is TGTGCCAGCAGTCGTTATGGACAGGGGGATACGCAGTATTTT.

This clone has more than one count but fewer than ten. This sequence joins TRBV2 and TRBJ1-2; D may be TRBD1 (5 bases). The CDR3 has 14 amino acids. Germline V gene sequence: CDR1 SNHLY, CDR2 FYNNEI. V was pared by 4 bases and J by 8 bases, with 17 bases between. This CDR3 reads CASSARQARTGYTF. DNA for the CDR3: TGTGCCAGCAGTGCGCGGCAGGCCAGGACAGGCTACACCTTC.

CDR3 amino acids: CASSVDPSGRNEQFF. The CDR3, as DNA: TGTGCCAGCAGCGTAGATCCTAGCGGGAGAAATGAGCAGTTCTTC. The J gene is TRBJ2-1, the V gene TRBV9, with 10 positions matching TRBD2. The trim removed 0 bases at V and 7 bases at J, leaving 4 bases unmatched. The CDR3 is 15 residues long. CDR1 and CDR2 (germline): SGDLS, YYNGEE.

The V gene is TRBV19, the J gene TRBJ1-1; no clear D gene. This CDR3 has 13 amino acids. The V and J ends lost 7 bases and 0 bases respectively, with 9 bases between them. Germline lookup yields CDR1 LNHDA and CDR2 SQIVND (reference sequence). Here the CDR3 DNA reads TGTGCCAGTATGCCAGCTATGAACACTGAAGCTTTCTTT. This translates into CASMPAMNTEAFF.

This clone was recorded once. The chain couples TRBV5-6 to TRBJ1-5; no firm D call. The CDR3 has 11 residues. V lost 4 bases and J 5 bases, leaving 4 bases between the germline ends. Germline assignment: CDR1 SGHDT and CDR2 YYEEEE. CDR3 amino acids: CASSEYQPQHF. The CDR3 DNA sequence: TGTGCCAGCAGCGAGTATCAGCCCCAGCATTTT.

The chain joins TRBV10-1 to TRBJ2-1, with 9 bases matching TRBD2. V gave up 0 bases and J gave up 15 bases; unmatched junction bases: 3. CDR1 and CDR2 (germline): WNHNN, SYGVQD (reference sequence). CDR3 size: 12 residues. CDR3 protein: CASSESGLALFF. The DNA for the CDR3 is TGCGCCAGCAGTGAGTCGGGACTAGCTCTGTTCTTC.